Below, 11 T cell receptor beta chains from the same sample are listed, as sequenced in a study of prognosis after radiotherapy for stage I lung cancer. TCR beta CDR3 was amplified from genomic DNA by two-round multiplex PCR. Primers were specific to each TRBV and TRBJ gene in first-round PCR. TCRdb fed the multiplex PCR reads into MiXCR, producing one record per CDR3 protein. The repertoire includes 20,000 to 30,000 distinct CDR3 sequences, 35% to 40% of them detected once, and approximately 60% sits in the top ten. Here the sequenced sample was PBMCs, taken before or after stereotactic body radiation therapy (not recorded which). These receptors all stem from a donor over 45 with non-small cell lung cancer.

V gene TRBV7-2 combines with J gene TRBJ1-2, with 10 bases lining up with TRBD1. The junction had 9 bases not matched to a gene; V was cut back by 5 bases and J by 3 bases. Germline V gene data show CDR1 as SGHTA and CDR2 as FQGNSA. The CDR3 covers 16 residues. The CDR3 protein is CASSLRGQGLDYGYTF. CDR3 bases: TGTGCCAGCAGCCTCAGGGGACAGGGGCTGGACTATGGCTACACCTTC.

A word on this clonotype: One base away lies a much larger clone, so this may be a sequencing read error. The chain uses TRBV18 and TRBJ2-2; D is unresolved. Germline V gene data show CDR1 as KGHSH and CDR2 as LQKENI. The CDR3 extends over 15 amino acids. The CDR3 DNA reads as TGTGTCAGCCGACTGGGCGGTCCGAGCACCGGGGAGCTGTTTTTT. Residues: CVSRLGGPSTGELFF.

About this clonotype: Germline is not matched at one junction end, which may reflect a read error. The CDR3 bases are TGTGCCACCAGTGATCTCCCCACCGAGAGGGCGGAAGAGACCAAGTACTTC. It encodes CATSDLPTERAEETKYF. This sequence joins TRBV24-1 and TRBJ2-5, with a possible D match to TRBD2 (5 bases). The germline gives CDR1 KGHDR, CDR2 SFDVKD. There are 17 residues in the CDR3.

This clonotype was found many times. CDR3 DNA sequence: TGTGCCAGCACCATAGGGGGGGGCGAGCAGTACTTC. Protein sequence: CASTIGGGEQYF. V is TRBV28 and J is TRBJ2-7; possible D gene TRBD2, 7 bases. From germline, CDR1 is MDHEN and CDR2 SYDVKM. With 7 bases removed from V and 6 bases from J, the gap between germline ends came to 13 bases. This CDR3 comprises 12 residues.

The chain combines TRBV5-6 with TRBJ2-1; D is ambiguous. The germline gives CDR1 SGHDT, CDR2 YYEEEE. The CDR3 is 13 amino acids. V was cut by 2 bases and J by 7 bases, with 10 bases left in between. The CDR3 protein is CASSFSTWNEQFF. The CDR3 region has the DNA TGTGCCAGCAGCTTCTCGACATGGAATGAGCAGTTCTTC.

About this clonotype: This may be a read error: a much more frequent sequence differs by one nucleotide. The chain joins TRBV29-1 to TRBJ2-3; maybe TRBD2 (5 bases). The CDR3 extends over 14 amino acids. Germline V lookup: CDR1 SQVTM, CDR2 ANQGSEA. The V and J ends lost 5 bases and 2 bases respectively, with 14 bases between them. CDR3 coding DNA: TGCAGCGTTTCACAGCGGTACTTCACAGATACGCAGTATTTT. It translates to CSVSQRYFTDTQYF.

V and J are TRBV7-6 and TRBJ2-7; D remains unclear. CDR3 length: 12 residues. Germline CDR1 is SGHVS and CDR2 is FNYEAQ. The V and J ends lost 0 bases and 2 bases respectively, with 2 bases between them. The CDR3 protein is CASSLATYEQYF. Written as DNA, the CDR3 is TGTGCCAGCAGCTTAGCGACCTACGAGCAGTACTTC.

This clonotype showed up many times. This chain connects TRBV20-1 to TRBJ1-1, with a weak D call TRBD1 (6 bases). The V gene lost 3 bases and the J gene lost 1 base, with 18 bases spanning the gap. This CDR3 region has 16 residues. CDR1 and CDR2 (germline): DFQATT, SNEGSKA (reference sequence). CDR3 loop: CSASPNYGGPNTEAFF. The DNA for the CDR3 is TGCAGTGCTAGCCCGAACTACGGGGGGCCGAACACTGAAGCTTTCTTT.

V usage is TRBV7-9 and J usage is TRBJ1-1; D is undetermined. The CDR3 extends over 12 amino acids. Per the germline V gene, CDR1 is SEHNR and CDR2 is FQNEAQ (reference sequence). Trimming took off 3 bases at V and 1 base at J, with 3 bases between the two ends. CDR3 DNA sequence: TGTGCCAGCAGCTTTGGGAACACTGAAGCTTTCTTT. Protein product: CASSFGNTEAFF.

This clonotype turned up a few times. V is TRBV28 and J is TRBJ2-1; 7 bases are a match to TRBD1. Germline-derived CDR1 and CDR2 are MDHEN and SYDVKM. V was pared by 5 bases and J by 5 bases, with 6 bases of the junction left unmatched. The CDR3 is made up of 14 amino acids. The chain's CDR3 is CASSLDRDHNEQFF. The CDR3 bases are TGTGCCAGCAGTCTAGACAGGGACCACAATGAGCAGTTCTTC.

The rearrangement joins TRBV29-1 to TRBJ2-5; D unresolved. Germline CDR1 and CDR2: SQVTM and ANQGSEA. This CDR3 has 12 amino acids. With 1 base removed from V and 5 bases from J, the gap between germline ends came to 8 bases. The CDR3 DNA is TGCAGCGTTGAAGGCGTCGGGGAGACCCAGTACTTC. Encoded protein: CSVEGVGETQYF.